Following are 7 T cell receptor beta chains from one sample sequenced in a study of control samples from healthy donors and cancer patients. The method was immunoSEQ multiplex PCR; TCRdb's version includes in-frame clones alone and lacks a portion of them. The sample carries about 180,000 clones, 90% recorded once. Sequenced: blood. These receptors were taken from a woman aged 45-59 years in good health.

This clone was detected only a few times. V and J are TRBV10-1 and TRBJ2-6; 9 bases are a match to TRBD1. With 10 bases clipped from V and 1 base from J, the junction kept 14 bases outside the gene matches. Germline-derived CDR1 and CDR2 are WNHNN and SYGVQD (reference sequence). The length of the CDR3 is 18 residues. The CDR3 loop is CANANMSQGASGANVLTF. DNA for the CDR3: TGCGCCAACGCCAATATGTCACAGGGGGCATCTGGGGCCAACGTCCTGACTTTC.

The CDR3 loop reads CATGRDSNQPQHF. DNA for the CDR3: TGTGCCACAGGCCGGGACAGCAATCAGCCCCAGCATTTT. V and J are TRBV10-3 and TRBJ1-5; tentative D call: TRBD1 (5 bases). This CDR3 contains 13 residues. Trimming shortened V by 10 bases and J by 1 base, and 11 bases separated the two germline ends. CDR1 is ENHRY and CDR2 is SYGVKD in the germline V gene.

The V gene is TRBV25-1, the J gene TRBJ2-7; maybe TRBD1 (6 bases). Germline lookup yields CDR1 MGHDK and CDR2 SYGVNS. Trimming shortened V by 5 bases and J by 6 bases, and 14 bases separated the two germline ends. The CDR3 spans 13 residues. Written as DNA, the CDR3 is TGTGCCAGCAGTCGGTTACAGGGTTCCGAGCAGTACTTC. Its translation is CASSRLQGSEQYF.

CDR3 residues: CASSTGESNQPQHF. CDR3 coding DNA: TGTGCCAGCAGTACCGGAGAATCAAATCAGCCCCAGCATTTT. The rearrangement uses TRBV6-4 and TRBJ1-5; D not resolved. Trimming removed 5 bases at V and 4 bases at J, with 12 bases between. Germline V gene sequence: CDR1 MRHNA, CDR2 SNTAGT. The CDR3 consists of 14 residues.

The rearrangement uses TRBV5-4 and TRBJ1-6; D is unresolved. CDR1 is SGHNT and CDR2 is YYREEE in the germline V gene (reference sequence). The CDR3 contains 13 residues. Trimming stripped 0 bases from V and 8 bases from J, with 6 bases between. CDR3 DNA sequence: TGTGCCAGCAGCTTGGACCGATATTCACCCCTCCACTTT. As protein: CASSLDRYSPLHF.

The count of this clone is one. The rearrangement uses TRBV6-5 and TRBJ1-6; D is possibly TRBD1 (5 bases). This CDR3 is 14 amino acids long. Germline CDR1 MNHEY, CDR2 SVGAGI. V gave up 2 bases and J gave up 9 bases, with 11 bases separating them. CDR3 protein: CASSYPGTSSPLHF. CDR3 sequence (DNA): TGTGCCAGCAGTTACCCGGGGACCTCTTCACCCCTCCACTTT.

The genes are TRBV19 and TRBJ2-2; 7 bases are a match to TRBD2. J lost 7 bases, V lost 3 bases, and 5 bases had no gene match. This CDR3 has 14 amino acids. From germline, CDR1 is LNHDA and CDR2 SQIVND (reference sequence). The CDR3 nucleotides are TGTGCCAGTAGTATGGGGAGGGGTGGCGGGGAGCTGTTTTTT. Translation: CASSMGRGGGELFF.